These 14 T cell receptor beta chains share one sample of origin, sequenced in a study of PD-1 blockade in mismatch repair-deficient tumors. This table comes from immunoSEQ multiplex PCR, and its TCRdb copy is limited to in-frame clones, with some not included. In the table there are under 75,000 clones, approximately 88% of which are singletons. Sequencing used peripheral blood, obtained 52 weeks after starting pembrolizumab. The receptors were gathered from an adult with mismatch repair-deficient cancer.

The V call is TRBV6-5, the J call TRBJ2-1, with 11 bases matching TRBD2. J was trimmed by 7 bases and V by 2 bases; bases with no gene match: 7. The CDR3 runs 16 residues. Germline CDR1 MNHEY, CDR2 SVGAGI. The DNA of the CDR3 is TGTGCCAGCAGTTACCTAACTAGCGGGAGTATGAATGAGCAGTTCTTC. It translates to CASSYLTSGSMNEQFF.

CDR3 coding DNA: TGTGCCAGCAGCTTCCGGCTGGGGGGGCTCTACAATGAGCAGTTCTTC. It codes for CASSFRLGGLYNEQFF. The chain uses TRBV11-2 and TRBJ2-1, with TRBD2 as a possible D gene (7 bases). The CDR3 sequence is 16 residues long. Trimming cost V 3 bases and J 3 bases, with 15 bases left between them. CDR1 and CDR2 from the germline V gene are SGHAT and FQNNGV.

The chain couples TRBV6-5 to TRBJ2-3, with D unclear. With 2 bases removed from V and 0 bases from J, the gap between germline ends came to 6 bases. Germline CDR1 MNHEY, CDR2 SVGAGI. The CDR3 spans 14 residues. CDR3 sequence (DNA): TGTGCCAGCAGTTACACACATAGCACAGATACGCAGTATTTT. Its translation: CASSYTHSTDTQYF.

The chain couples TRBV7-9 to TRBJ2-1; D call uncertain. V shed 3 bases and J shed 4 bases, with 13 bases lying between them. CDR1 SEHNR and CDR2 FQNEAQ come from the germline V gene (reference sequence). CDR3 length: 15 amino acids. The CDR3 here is CASSFIVRSYNEQFF. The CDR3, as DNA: TGTGCCAGCAGCTTTATAGTACGTTCTTACAATGAGCAGTTCTTC.

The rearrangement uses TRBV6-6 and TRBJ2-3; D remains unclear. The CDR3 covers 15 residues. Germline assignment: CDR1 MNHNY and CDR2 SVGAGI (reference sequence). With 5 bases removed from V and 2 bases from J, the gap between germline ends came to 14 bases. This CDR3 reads CASSPYGRFTDTQYF. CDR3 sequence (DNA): TGTGCCAGCAGTCCATACGGACGGTTCACAGATACGCAGTATTTT.

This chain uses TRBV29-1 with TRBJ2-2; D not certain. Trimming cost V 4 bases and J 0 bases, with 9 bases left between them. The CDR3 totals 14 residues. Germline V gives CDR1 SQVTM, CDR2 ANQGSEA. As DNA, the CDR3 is TGCAGCGTTGCGGTGTTGGCGAACACCGGGGAGCTGTTTTTT. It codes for CSVAVLANTGELFF.

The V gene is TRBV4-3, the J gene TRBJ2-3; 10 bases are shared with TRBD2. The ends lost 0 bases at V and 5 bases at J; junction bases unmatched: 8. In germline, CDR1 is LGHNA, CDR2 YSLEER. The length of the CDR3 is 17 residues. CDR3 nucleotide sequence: TGCGCCAGCAGCCAAGATCTGGCTAGCGGGAGTAAAGATACGCAGTATTTT. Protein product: CASSQDLASGSKDTQYF.

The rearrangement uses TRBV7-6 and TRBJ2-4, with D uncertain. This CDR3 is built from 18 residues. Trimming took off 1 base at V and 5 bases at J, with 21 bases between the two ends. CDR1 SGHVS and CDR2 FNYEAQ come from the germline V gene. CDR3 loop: CASSLDPLQNLNQNIQYF. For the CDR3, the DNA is TGTGCCAGCAGCTTAGACCCCCTCCAAAACCTGAACCAAAACATTCAGTACTTC.

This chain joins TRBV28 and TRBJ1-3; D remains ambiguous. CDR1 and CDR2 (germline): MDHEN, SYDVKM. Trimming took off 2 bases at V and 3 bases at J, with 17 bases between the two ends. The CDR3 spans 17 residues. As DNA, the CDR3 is TGTGCCAGCAGTTTACGTTTAGAGGGTTGGTTTGGAAACACCATATATTTT. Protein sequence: CASSLRLEGWFGNTIYF.

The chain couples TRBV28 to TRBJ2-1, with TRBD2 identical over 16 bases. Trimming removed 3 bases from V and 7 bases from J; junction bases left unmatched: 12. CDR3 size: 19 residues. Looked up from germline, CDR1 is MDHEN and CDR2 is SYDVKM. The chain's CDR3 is CASSLRAGLAGGPGNEQFF. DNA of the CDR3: TGTGCCAGCAGTTTGAGGGCGGGACTAGCGGGAGGGCCGGGGAATGAGCAGTTCTTC.

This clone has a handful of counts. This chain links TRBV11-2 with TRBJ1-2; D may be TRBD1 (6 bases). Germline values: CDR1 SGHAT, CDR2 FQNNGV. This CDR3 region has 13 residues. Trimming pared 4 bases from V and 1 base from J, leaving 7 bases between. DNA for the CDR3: TGTGCCAGCAGCTGGACAGTTAACTATGGCTACACCTTC. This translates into CASSWTVNYGYTF.

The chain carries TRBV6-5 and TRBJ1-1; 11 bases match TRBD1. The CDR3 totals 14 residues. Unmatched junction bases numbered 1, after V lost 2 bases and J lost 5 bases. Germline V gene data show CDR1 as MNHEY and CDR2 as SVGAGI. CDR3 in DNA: TGTGCCAGCAGTTACGGGACAGGGGGGACTGAAGCTTTCTTT. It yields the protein CASSYGTGGTEAFF.

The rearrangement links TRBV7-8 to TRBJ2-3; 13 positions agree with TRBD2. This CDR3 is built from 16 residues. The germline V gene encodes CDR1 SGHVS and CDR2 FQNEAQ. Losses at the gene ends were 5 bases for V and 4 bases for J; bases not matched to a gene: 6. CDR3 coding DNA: TGTGCCAGCAGCCCCCGACTAGCGGGAGGCGCAGATACGCAGTATTTT. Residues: CASSPRLAGGADTQYF.

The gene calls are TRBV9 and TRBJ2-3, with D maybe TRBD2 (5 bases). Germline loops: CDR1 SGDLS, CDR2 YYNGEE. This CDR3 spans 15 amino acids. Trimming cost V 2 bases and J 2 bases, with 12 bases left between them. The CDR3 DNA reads TGTGCCAGCAGCGTCTCCGGGGAGAACACAGATACGCAGTATTTT. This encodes CASSVSGENTDTQYF.